This TCR beta chain was captured in a study of blood T cell repertoires in COVID-19. Produced via immunoSEQ multiplex PCR; TCRdb's table is partial and in-frame only. Among tens of thousands of clones listed, roughly nine tenths were seen once. Material for sequencing was peripheral blood. This sequence was found in a male donor with acute or convalescent COVID-19.

This CDR3 reads CASSIAQGGSPLHF. The CDR3 region has the DNA TGTGCCAGTAGTATCGCGCAGGGGGGTTCACCCCTCCACTTT. The chain joins TRBV19 to TRBJ1-6; 7 nucleotides match TRBD1. This CDR3 region has 14 residues. The germline V gene encodes CDR1 LNHDA and CDR2 SQIVND (reference sequence). J gave up 9 bases and V 3 bases, and 5 bases lay outside the gene matches. Variable domain in full (rest from reference TRBV19 and TRBJ1-6): DGGITQSPKYLFRKEGQNVTLSCEQNLNHDAMYWYRQDPGQGLRLIYYSQIVNDFQKGDIAEGYSVSREKKESFPLTVTSAQKNPTAFYLCASSIAQGGSPLHFGNGTRLTVT.